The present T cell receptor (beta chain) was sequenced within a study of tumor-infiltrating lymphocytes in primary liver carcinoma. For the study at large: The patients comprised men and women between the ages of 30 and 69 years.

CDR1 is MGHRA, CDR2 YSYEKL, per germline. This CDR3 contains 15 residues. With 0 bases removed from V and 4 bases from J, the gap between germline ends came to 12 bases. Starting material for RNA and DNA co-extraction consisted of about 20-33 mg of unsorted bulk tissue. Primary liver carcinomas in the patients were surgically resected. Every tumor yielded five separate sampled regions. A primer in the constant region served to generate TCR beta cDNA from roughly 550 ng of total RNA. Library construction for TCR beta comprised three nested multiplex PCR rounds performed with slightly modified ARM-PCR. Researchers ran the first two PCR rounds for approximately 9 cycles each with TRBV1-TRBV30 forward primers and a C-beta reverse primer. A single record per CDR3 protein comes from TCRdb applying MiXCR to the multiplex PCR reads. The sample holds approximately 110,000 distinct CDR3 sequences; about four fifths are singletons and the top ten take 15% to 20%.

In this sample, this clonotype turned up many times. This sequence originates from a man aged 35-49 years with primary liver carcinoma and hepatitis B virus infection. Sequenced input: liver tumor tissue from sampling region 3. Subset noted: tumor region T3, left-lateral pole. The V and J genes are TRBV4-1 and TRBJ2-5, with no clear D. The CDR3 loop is CASSQDLGSRETQYF. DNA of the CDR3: TGCGCCAGCAGCCAAGATCTGGGCTCCAGAGAGACCCAGTACTTC.